Here is one T cell receptor (beta chain) with its context. This sample stems from a study of CD8 T cells in Susac syndrome. CD8+ and CD4+ T cells were negatively isolated; TEMRA cells were FACS-enriched. An input of roughly 0.45 to 1 ug of RNA was subjected to reverse transcription using random hexamers. TCR beta CDR3 was amplified by immunoSEQ multiplex PCR. This amplification extended across 54 Vbeta and 13 Jbeta segments. TCRdb independently ran MiXCR on the immunoSEQ multiplex PCR reads; one entry per CDR3 protein. Of some 140,000 distinct CDR3 sequences listed, around 91% were seen once; the top ten hold approximately 0.24%. CDR3 length equals 15 residues. In germline, CDR1 is SGHRS, CDR2 YFSETQ. After removal of 6 bases from V and 0 bases from J, the junction contained 7 bases not matched to a gene.

The rearrangement uses TRBV5-1 and TRBJ2-5, with TRBD1 matching 8 bases. Material: CD8+ T cells from PBMCs. The source of this sequence is a human donor with multiple sclerosis. CDR3 sequence reads: CASNGQGPYQETQYF. The CDR3, as DNA: TGCGCCAGCAACGGACAGGGCCCGTACCAAGAGACCCAGTACTTC.